The 27 T cell receptor beta chains below were found in one sample sequenced in a study of T cells in Graves' hyperthyroidism and ophthalmopathy. The CDR3 regions of TCR beta were amplified from RNA transcripts. The HTBI set primed first-round TCR CDR3 RT-PCR. TCRdb redid the calling of the multiplex PCR reads with MiXCR, one entry per CDR3 protein. The sample includes 350,000 or so distinct CDR3 sequences, 18% seen only once; the top ten take roughly a sixth. Sequenced sample: blood. These receptors all come from a woman in her thirties or forties with Graves' ophthalmopathy.

This clonotype was counted at least ten times. The V call is TRBV24-1, the J call TRBJ1-2, with D possibly TRBD1 on 5 matching bases. Trimming removed 3 bases from V and 4 bases from J, with 11 bases in between. The CDR3 runs 14 residues. Germline V lookup: CDR1 KGHDR, CDR2 SFDVKD. The CDR3 nucleotides read TGTGCCACCAGTGATCGGGCAGGGTTCTATGGCTACACCTTC. Amino acids: CATSDRAGFYGYTF.

This clonotype was detected once. The chain uses TRBV13 and TRBJ2-7; 14 bases align to TRBD2. This CDR3 contains 20 residues. V dropped 5 bases and J dropped 5; count of bases not matched to a gene: 20. The germline V gene has CDR1 PRHDT and CDR2 FYEKMQ (reference sequence). CDR3 DNA: TGTGCCAGCAGCAACACAGGGCCCGGGACTAGCGGGAGTGAAGTCCACGAGCAGTACTTC. Translation: CASSNTGPGTSGSEVHEQYF.

As to this clonotype: A much larger clonotype is one base distant, so this may be a read error. The chain uses TRBV29-1 and TRBJ1-2, with D unresolved. In germline, CDR1 is SQVTM, CDR2 ANQGSEA. The V end lost 8 bases, the J end lost 0 bases, and 16 bases lay between the germline ends. This CDR3 comprises 14 residues. In DNA form, the CDR3 reads TGCAGCCCCTTGAGGATAGGCCCTAACTATGGCTACACCTTC. Amino acid sequence: CSPLRIGPNYGYTF.

This clonotype has a count of ten or more. This sequence may be a read error, since a much larger clone differs from it by one base. The chain recombines TRBV6-5 with TRBJ2-7, with D tentatively TRBD2 (6 bases). The CDR3 covers 14 residues. V shed 2 bases and J shed 0 bases, with 8 bases lying between them. The germline V gene has CDR1 MNHEY and CDR2 SVGAGI. CDR3 nucleotide sequence: TGTGCCAGCAGTTACAGGAGGGACTCCTACGAGCAGTACTTC. Translated: CASSYRRDSYEQYF.

This clonotype was found many times. The chain couples TRBV6-1 to TRBJ1-2; D might be TRBD1 (6 bases). This CDR3 region has 13 residues. Trimming cost V 8 bases and J 7 bases, with 17 bases left between them. Germline V lookup: CDR1 MNHNS, CDR2 SASEGT. CDR3 coding DNA: TGTGCCAGCCGTCAGGGGCTTGTAGGTGGCTACACCTTC. This codes for CASRQGLVGGYTF.

Many counts were recorded for this clonotype. The chain recombines TRBV19 with TRBJ2-7; 8 nucleotides agree with TRBD2. The CDR3 length is 14 residues. In germline, CDR1 is LNHDA, CDR2 SQIVND (reference sequence). V dropped 5 bases and J dropped 3; count of bases not matched to a gene: 6. The CDR3 coding sequence is TGTGCCAGTAGTTTCACAGCGGGAGACTACGAGCAGTACTTC. This encodes CASSFTAGDYEQYF.

In its sample, this clonotype was seen many times. V is TRBV20-1 and J is TRBJ2-7; D gene ambiguous. The CDR3 extends over 14 amino acids. The germline V and J ends were trimmed by 1 base and 3 bases, with 13 bases remaining between them. Germline V lookup: CDR1 DFQATT, CDR2 SNEGSKA (reference sequence). The CDR3 bases are TGCAGTGCTAGAGTATCCAGGTCCCTCTACGAGCAGTACTTC. It is translated as CSARVSRSLYEQYF.

This clonotype was seen many times. One junction end disagrees with the germline gene, perhaps due to a read error. The chain couples TRBV24-1 to TRBJ2-2; TRBD1 is a possible D gene (5 bases). Looked up from germline, CDR1 is KGHDR and CDR2 is SFDVKD. This CDR3 has 16 amino acids. The CDR3 DNA sequence: TGTACCACCAGCGCCCCGCAGGGTGGGAACACCGGGGAGCTGTTTTTT. Translating gives CTTSAPQGGNTGELFF.

This clonotype was found many times. CDR3 amino acids: CASSLRTGPNYGYTF. DNA of the CDR3: TGTGCCAGCAGTTTACGGACAGGCCCTAACTATGGCTACACCTTC. The chain links TRBV28 to TRBJ1-2, with 7 bases lining up with TRBD1. Germline V gene sequence: CDR1 MDHEN, CDR2 SYDVKM. V lost 2 bases and J lost 0; bases outside the gene matches: 3. The CDR3 consists of 15 residues.

This clonotype was observed at least ten times. V usage is TRBV4-1 and J usage is TRBJ1-2; D may be TRBD1 (6 bases). Germline CDR1 is MGHRA and CDR2 is YSYEKL. The CDR3 extends over 14 amino acids. Trimming took off 2 bases at V and 3 bases at J, with 10 bases between the two ends. The CDR3 here is CASSQPDRDYGYTF. CDR3 nucleotide sequence: TGCGCCAGCAGCCAACCGGACAGAGACTATGGCTACACCTTC.

In its sample, this clonotype was seen many times. V and J are TRBV12-5 and TRBJ1-5, with D possibly TRBD1 on 6 matching bases. The CDR3 totals 14 residues. The V end was cut by 2 bases, the J end by 7 bases, with 12 bases between. The germline CDR1 and CDR2 sequences are LGHNT and FRNRAP. CDR3 in amino acids: CASGLQTGEQPQHF. CDR3 DNA sequence: TGTGCTAGTGGTTTGCAGACAGGCGAACAGCCCCAGCATTTT.

This clonotype was seen ten or more times. A read error may account for a junction end that differs from germline. This chain joins TRBV6-1 and TRBJ2-7; 8 bases are shared with TRBD1. CDR3 length: 13 residues. Germline V gives CDR1 MNHNS, CDR2 SASEGT. CDR3 in DNA: TGTGTCAGCAGTGAAGGACAGGGCGTCGAGCAGTACTTC. Residues: CVSSEGQGVEQYF.

Points on this clonotype: An end of the junction differs from the germline gene, which may be a read error. The chain joins TRBV6-1 to TRBJ1-6; D gene ambiguous. This CDR3 contains 16 residues. Germline-derived CDR1 and CDR2 are MNHNS and SASEGT. The CDR3 reads CASSGKGAGGNSPLPF. CDR3 in DNA: TGTGCCAGCAGTGGGAAGGGCGCGGGTGGTAATTCACCCCTCCCCTTT.

This clonotype was found many times. As DNA, the CDR3 is TGTGCCAGCAGTGAACCCCCCCGGGACATCCTATACGAGCAGTACTTC. Amino acids: CASSEPPRDILYEQYF. This sequence joins TRBV6-1 and TRBJ2-7, with TRBD1 as a possible D gene (6 bases). Trimming cost V 2 bases and J 4 bases, with 18 bases left between them. This CDR3 has 16 residues. CDR1 and CDR2 (germline): MNHNS, SASEGT.

V gene TRBV6-1 combines with J gene TRBJ2-5, with 11 nucleotides matching TRBD2. CDR3 length equals 15 residues. Per the germline V gene, CDR1 is MNHNS and CDR2 is SASEGT. J was trimmed by 9 bases and V by 2 bases; bases with no gene match: 8. CDR3 sequence reads: CASSERIAGGAAQYF. As DNA, the CDR3 is TGTGCCAGCAGTGAAAGAATAGCGGGGGGGGCGGCCCAGTACTTC.

This clonotype has at least ten counts. The V gene is TRBV27, the J gene TRBJ2-7, with D perhaps TRBD2 (6 bases). The CDR3 is made up of 15 amino acids. Deletions cut 2 bases from V and 3 bases from J, with 14 bases between. Germline assignment: CDR1 MNHEY and CDR2 SMNVEV (reference sequence). The CDR3 loop is CASSLVWRENYEQYF. For the CDR3, the DNA is TGTGCCAGCAGTTTAGTTTGGAGGGAGAACTACGAGCAGTACTTC.

This clonotype has a count of ten or more. The chain uses TRBV12-5 and TRBJ2-6, with 7 bases aligning to TRBD1. This CDR3 is built from 19 residues. Germline CDR1 and CDR2: LGHNT and FRNRAP. With 0 bases clipped from V and 1 base from J, the junction kept 9 bases outside the gene matches. Here the CDR3 reads CASGLVLGTARSGANVLTF. CDR3 nucleotides: TGTGCTAGTGGTTTGGTACTAGGGACAGCGAGATCTGGGGCCAACGTCCTGACTTTC.

CDR3 residues: CSASRDQNTEAFF. The CDR3 bases are TGCAGTGCTAGCAGGGATCAGAACACTGAAGCTTTCTTT. The chain has TRBV20-1 and TRBJ1-1, with TRBD1 as a possible D gene (5 bases). The CDR3 runs 13 residues. Trimming pared 3 bases from V and 1 base from J, leaving 9 bases between. Germline V CDR1 and CDR2: DFQATT, SNEGSKA (reference sequence).

The V and J genes are TRBV11-2 and TRBJ2-5, with D perhaps matching TRBD1 or TRBD2 (5 bases each). In germline, CDR1 is SGHAT, CDR2 FQNNGV. CDR3 length equals 14 residues. The V end lost 4 bases, the J end lost 4 bases, and 13 bases lay between the germline ends. This chain's CDR3 is CASSSSHGGETQYF. In nucleotides, the CDR3 is TGTGCCAGCAGCTCGAGTCATGGGGGAGAGACCCAGTACTTC.

A single count supports this clonotype. The rearrangement links TRBV13 to TRBJ2-7, with 7 bases fitting TRBD1. This CDR3 is built from 15 residues. CDR1 and CDR2 from the germline V gene are PRHDT and FYEKMQ (reference sequence). V was pared by 5 bases and J by 0 bases, with 7 bases of the junction left unmatched. CDR3 sequence: CASSLPGQSSYEQYF. CDR3 sequence (DNA): TGTGCCAGCAGCCTCCCGGGACAGAGCTCCTACGAGCAGTACTTC.

This clonotype was seen at least ten times. The rearrangement uses TRBV20-1 and TRBJ2-5; 10 bases are a match to TRBD2. This CDR3 contains 14 residues. Trimming removed 6 bases from V and 6 bases from J; junction bases left unmatched: 10. Per the germline V gene, CDR1 is DFQATT and CDR2 is SNEGSKA (reference sequence). CDR3 bases: TGCAGTGCGTCGCTAGCGGGAGCGGTAAAGACCCAGTACTTC. Protein sequence: CSASLAGAVKTQYF.

At least ten counts were recorded for this clonotype. This chain connects TRBV10-3 to TRBJ2-7; 8 nucleotides line up with TRBD1. This CDR3 contains 15 residues. V trimming: 10 bases; J trimming: 5 bases; junction bases outside the gene matches: 16. Germline V CDR1 and CDR2: ENHRY, SYGVKD. CDR3 DNA: TGTGCCACCCACTCCCTCCGGACAGGGCTCCACGAGCAGTACTTC. The encoded protein is CATHSLRTGLHEQYF.

This clonotype was recorded many times. The rearrangement links TRBV24-1 to TRBJ1-1, with a tentative D call TRBD1 (5 bases). This CDR3 has 14 amino acids. Trimming removed 4 bases at V and 1 base at J, with 9 bases between. Per the germline V gene, CDR1 is KGHDR and CDR2 is SFDVKD. The CDR3 region has the DNA TGTGCCACCAGTGACTCTCAGGGGAACACTGAAGCTTTCTTT. It translates to CATSDSQGNTEAFF.

This clonotype has a count of ten or more. The rearrangement links TRBV28 to TRBJ1-1; D unclear. Per germline, CDR1 MDHEN and CDR2 SYDVKM. This CDR3 is built from 14 residues. V was cut by 6 bases and J by 0 bases, with 11 bases left in between. The CDR3 DNA is TGTGCCAGCAGCCCCCTCCGTATGAACACTGAAGCTTTCTTT. This encodes CASSPLRMNTEAFF.

This clonotype was seen many times. This rearrangement joins TRBV27 to TRBJ1-1; D uncertain. The CDR3 runs to 15 residues. V was trimmed by 7 bases and J by 1 base, leaving 16 bases between them. Germline V CDR1 and CDR2: MNHEY, SMNVEV (reference sequence). CDR3 region: CASKITLGKNTEAFF. The CDR3 DNA reads as TGTGCCAGCAAAATAACATTGGGGAAGAACACTGAAGCTTTCTTT.

This clonotype was counted only a few times. The rearrangement links TRBV5-1 to TRBJ2-7; maybe TRBD1 (5 bases). V was trimmed by 0 bases and J by 7 bases, leaving 14 bases between them. Germline lookup yields CDR1 SGHRS and CDR2 YFSETQ. The CDR3 consists of 14 residues. The CDR3 DNA follows: TGCGCCAGCAGCTTGGGACAGTGGGCGAGTGAGCAGTACTTC. Protein: CASSLGQWASEQYF.

The sample holds many counts of this clonotype. The V and J genes are TRBV11-2 and TRBJ2-4; D assignment may be TRBD1 or TRBD2 (5 bases each). The V gene's germline CDR1 is SGHAT and CDR2 FQNNGV. The V end lost 2 bases, the J end lost 1 base, and 12 bases lay between the germline ends. The length of the CDR3 is 16 residues. CDR3 bases: TGTGCCAGCAGCTTACACGGGACGTGGGCCAAAAACATTCAGTACTTC. The encoded protein is CASSLHGTWAKNIQYF.